This TCR beta chain was sequenced for a study of cytomegalovirus exposure and HLA in healthy donors. The study, taken as a whole, reports: Common viral pathogens seemed to be connected with several of the most significant clusters, according to a later analysis.

About this clone itself: Its antigen is as yet unknown.

V lost 1 base to trimming and J lost 5 bases, with 11 bases between them. The CDR3 has 14 amino acids. Germline CDR1 reads KGHSH; CDR2 reads LQKENI. The PCR was carried out with 60 Vbeta primers and 13 Jbeta primers. Some clones are missing from TCRdb's copy, which holds only in-frame ones; the method was immunoSEQ multiplex PCR. The table lists 140,000 to 150,000 clones, 60% to 85% of them singletons, with under 3% in the top ten. Material for sequencing was PBMCs. This chain connects TRBV18 to TRBJ2-5; D unclear. This receptor was identified in a man aged 40-49 years in good health and CMV-seropositive. The chain's CDR3 is CASSPLKSAETQYF. In DNA form, the CDR3 reads TGTGCCAGCTCACCACTGAAGAGTGCGGAGACCCAGTACTTC.